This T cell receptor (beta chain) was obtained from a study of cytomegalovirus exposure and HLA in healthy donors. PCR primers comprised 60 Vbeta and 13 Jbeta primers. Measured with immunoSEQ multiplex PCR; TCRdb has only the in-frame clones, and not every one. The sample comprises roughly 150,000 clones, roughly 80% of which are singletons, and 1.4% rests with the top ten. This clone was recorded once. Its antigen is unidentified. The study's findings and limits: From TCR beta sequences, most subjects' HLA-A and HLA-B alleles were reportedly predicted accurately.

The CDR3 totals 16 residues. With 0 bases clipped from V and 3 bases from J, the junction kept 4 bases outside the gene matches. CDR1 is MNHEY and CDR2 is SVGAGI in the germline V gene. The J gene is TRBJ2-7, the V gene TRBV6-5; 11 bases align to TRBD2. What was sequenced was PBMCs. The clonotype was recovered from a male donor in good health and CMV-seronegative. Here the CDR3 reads CASSYSGLADYYEQYF. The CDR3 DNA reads TGTGCCAGCAGTTACTCGGGACTAGCGGATTACTACGAGCAGTACTTC.